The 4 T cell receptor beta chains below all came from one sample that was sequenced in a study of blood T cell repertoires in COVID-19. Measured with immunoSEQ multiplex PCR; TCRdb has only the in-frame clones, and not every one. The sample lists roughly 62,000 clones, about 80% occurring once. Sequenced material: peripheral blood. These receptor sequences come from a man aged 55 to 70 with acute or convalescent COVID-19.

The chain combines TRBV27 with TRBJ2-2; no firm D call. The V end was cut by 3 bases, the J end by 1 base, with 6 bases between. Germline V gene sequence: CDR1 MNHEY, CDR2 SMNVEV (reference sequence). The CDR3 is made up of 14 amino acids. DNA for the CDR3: TGTGCCAGCAGTTTTTCCGGGAACACCGGGGAGCTGTTTTTT. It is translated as CASSFSGNTGELFF.

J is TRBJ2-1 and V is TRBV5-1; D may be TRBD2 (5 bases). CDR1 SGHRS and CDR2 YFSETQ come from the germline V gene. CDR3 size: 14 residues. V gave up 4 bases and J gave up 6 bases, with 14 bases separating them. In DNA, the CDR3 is TGCGCCAGCAGCCCAAGGGAGTACTCCAATGAGCAGTTCTTC. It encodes CASSPREYSNEQFF. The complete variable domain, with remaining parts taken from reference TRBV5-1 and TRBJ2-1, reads KAGVTQTPRYLIKTRGQQVTLSCSPISGHRSVSWYQQTPGQGLQFLFEYFSETQRNKGNFPGRFSGRQFSNSRSEMNVSTLELGDSALYLCASSPREYSNEQFFGPGTRLTVL.

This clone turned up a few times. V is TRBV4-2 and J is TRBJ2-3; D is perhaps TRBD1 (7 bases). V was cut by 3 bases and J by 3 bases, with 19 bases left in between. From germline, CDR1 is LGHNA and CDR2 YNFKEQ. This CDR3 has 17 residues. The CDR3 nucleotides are TGTGCCAGCAGCCACTACGACGACAGGGAGGTTACAGATACGCAGTATTTT. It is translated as CASSHYDDREVTDTQYF.

CDR3 residues: CAWTRGQGYTEAFF. The CDR3 region has the DNA TGTGCCTGGACGCGGGGGCAGGGGTACACTGAAGCTTTCTTT. This rearrangement joins TRBV30 to TRBJ1-1; TRBD1 might be the D (6 bases). In germline, CDR1 is GTSNPN, CDR2 SVGIG (reference sequence). This CDR3 has 14 residues. Trimming stripped 4 bases from V and 3 bases from J, with 15 bases between.